Sequencing of this T cell receptor beta chain was carried out in a study of metastatic and nonmetastatic thyroid tumors. Study-level information: The authors compared repertoires across blood and tumor or nodule tissue from malignant and benign thyroid patients.

TCRdb used MiXCR to call clones anew from the PCR reads. The sample has about 92,000 clones, approximately 15% seen once. Deletions cut 1 base from V and 5 bases from J, with 6 bases between. CDR3 length equals 13 residues. Per germline, CDR1 SGHAT and CDR2 FQDESV (reference sequence). Every patient was untreated before thyroid surgery. This receptor was obtained from a female donor with papillary thyroid cancer or a benign thyroid nodule (not recorded which). Some clones in this sample may be carry-over from other donors' samples. This chain joins TRBV11-1 and TRBJ2-1; D is uncertain. The sample taken for sequencing was blood. CDR3 amino acids: CASSLVPNNEQFF. The CDR3 region has the DNA TGTGCCAGCAGCTTAGTTCCGAACAATGAGCAGTTCTTC.